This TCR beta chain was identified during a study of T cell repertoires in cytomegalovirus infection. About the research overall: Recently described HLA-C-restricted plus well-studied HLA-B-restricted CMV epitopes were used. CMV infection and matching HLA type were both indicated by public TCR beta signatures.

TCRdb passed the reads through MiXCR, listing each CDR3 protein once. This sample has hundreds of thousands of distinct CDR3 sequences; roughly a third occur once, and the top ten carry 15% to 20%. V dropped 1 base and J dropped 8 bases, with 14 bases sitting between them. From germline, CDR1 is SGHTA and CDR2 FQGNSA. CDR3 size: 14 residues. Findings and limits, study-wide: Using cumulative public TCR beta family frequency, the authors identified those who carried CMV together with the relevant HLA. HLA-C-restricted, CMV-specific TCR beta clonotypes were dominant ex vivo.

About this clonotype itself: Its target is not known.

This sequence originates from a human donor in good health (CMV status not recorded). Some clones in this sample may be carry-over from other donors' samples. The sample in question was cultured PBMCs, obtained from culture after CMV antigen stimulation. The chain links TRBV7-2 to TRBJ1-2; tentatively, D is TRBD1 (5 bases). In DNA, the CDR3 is TGTGCCAGCAGCTTAGAGCCCAGGGTGGGAGGCTACACCTTC. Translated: CASSLEPRVGGYTF.